This T cell receptor (beta chain) was sequenced for a study of beta chain features in type 1 diabetes. The table lists this clone with a few counts. Its antigen remains unknown. Study findings and constraints: PCR could preferentially amplify shorter templates, alike in patients and controls. When VDJ junctions were examined, type 1 diabetes patients showed fewer insertions and more deletions. Moderate yet significant TCRB CDR3 shortening was seen in Type 1 diabetes patients in all four CD4+ subsets. Healthy donors had naive, central memory and Treg TCRB repertoires that appeared less similar than those seen among patients.

Isolated RNA was reverse transcribed in full, so expressed TCRB transcripts were sequenced. Profiled with immunoSEQ multiplex PCR; TCRdb holds only in-frame clones, not every one. The data show roughly 280,000 clones, approximately 24% seen once. The source is a woman in her thirties with type 1 diabetes. The sample consisted of naive CD4+ T cells from blood.

CDR3 protein: CSVVSAEGRGRTGELFF. CDR3 nucleotides: TGCAGCGTTGTATCGGCAGAGGGCAGGGGGCGCACCGGGGAGCTGTTTTTT. V is TRBV29-1 and J is TRBJ2-2, with 8 bases fitting TRBD1. CDR3 length: 17 residues. Germline V gene data show CDR1 as SQVTM and CDR2 as ANQGSEA. The J segment lost 4 bases and the V segment lost 4 bases, leaving 14 bases of the junction unmatched.